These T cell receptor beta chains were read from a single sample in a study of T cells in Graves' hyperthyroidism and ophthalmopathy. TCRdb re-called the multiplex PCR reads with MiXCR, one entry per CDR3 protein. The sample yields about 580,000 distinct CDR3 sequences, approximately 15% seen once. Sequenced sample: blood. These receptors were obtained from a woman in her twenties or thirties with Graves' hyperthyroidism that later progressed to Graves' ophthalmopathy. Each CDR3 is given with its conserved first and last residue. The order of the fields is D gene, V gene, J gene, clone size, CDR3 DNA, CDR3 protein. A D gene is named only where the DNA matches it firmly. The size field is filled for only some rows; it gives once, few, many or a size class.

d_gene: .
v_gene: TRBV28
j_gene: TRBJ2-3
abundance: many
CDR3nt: TGTGCCAGCAGCCGGTTAGCGCCTAGCACAGATACGCAGTATTTT
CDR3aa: CASSRLAPSTDTQYF

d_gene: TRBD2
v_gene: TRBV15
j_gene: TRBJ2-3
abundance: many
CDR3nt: TGTGCCACAAGCGGGAGTTCAGATACGCAGTATTTT
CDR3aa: CATSGSSDTQYF

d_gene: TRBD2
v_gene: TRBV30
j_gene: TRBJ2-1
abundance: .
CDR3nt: TGTGCCTGGACTAGCGGGGGCTACAATGAGCAGTTCTTC
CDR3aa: CAWTSGGYNEQFF

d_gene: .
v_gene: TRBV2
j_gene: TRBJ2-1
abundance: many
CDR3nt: TGTGCCAGCAAGAAAGGACTGCAAACGCAGTTCTTC
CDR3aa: CASKKGLQTQFF

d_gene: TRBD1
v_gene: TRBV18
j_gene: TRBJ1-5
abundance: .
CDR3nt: TGTGCCAGCTCACCACCGCTGACAGGGAGTTCGGAGTATAGCAATCAGCCCCAGCATTTT
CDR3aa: CASSPPLTGSSEYSNQPQHF

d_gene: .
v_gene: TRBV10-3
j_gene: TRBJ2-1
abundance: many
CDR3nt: TGTGCCATCAATACCGAACGTAATGAGCAGTTCTTC
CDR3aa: CAINTERNEQFF

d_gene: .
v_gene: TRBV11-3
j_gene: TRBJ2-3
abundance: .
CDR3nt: TGTGCCAGCAGCTTAGACGGGGACGGAAGCACAGATACGCAGTATTTT
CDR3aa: CASSLDGDGSTDTQYF

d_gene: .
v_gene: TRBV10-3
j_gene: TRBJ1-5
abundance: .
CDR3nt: TGTGCCAGCCGTTATACCGGGTATAGCAATCAGCCCCAGCATTTT
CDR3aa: CASRYTGYSNQPQHF

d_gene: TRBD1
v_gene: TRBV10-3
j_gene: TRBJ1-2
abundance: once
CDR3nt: TGTGCCATCAGTGCGGGACAGAGTATCCCTAACTATGGCTACACCTTC
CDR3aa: CAISAGQSIPNYGYTF

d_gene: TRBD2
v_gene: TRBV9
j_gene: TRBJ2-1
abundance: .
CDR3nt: TGTGCCAGCAGCGTAGCGGGGGGGAACTACAATGAGCAGTTCTTC
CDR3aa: CASSVAGGNYNEQFF

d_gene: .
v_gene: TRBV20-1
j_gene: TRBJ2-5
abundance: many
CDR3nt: TGCAGTGCTAGAGATCTTAGAGTTGGGACTTGGCGGATCGAGACCCAGTACTTC
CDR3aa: CSARDLRVGTWRIETQYF

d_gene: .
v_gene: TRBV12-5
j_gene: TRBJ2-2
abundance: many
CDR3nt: TGTGCTAGTGGTTTGGGCGGGAACACCGGGGAGCTGTTTTTT
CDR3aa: CASGLGGNTGELFF

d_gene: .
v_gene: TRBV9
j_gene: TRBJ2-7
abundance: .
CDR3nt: TGTGCCAGCAGCGTCCAGGGACCTCCTTGCGAGCAGTACTTC
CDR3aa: CASSVQGPPCEQYF

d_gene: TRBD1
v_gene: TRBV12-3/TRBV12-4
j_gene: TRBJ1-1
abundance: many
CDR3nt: TGTGCCAGCAGTTTGCAGGGGGCCTCACGAACTGAAGCTTTCTTT
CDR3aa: CASSLQGASRTEAFF

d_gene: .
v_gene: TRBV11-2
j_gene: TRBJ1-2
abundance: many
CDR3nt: TGTGCCAGCAGCTTAGGGGAGTATGGCTACACCTTC
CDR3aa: CASSLGEYGYTF

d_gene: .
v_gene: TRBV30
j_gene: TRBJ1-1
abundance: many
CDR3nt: TGTGCCTGGAGTGAAGGGTCTAGGAACACTGAAGCTTTCTTT
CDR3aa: CAWSEGSRNTEAFF

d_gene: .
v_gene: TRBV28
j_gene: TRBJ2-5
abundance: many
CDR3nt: TGTGCCAGCTTAGGTAGCGGAGCCACGCAAGAGACCCAGTACTTC
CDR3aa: CASLGSGATQETQYF

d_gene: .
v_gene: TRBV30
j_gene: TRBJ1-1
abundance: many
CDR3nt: TGTGCCTGGGCCCAATGGTTCATGAACACTGAAGCTTTCTTT
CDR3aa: CAWAQWFMNTEAFF

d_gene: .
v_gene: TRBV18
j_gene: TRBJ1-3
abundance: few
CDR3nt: TGTGCCAGCTCTACCACGTCTCTGCGCTCTGGAAACACCATATATTTT
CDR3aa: CASSTTSLRSGNTIYF

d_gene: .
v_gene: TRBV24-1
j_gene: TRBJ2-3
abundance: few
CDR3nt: TGTGCCACCAGTGATGTAGGACGCGGAAGCACAGATACGCAGTATTTT
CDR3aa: CATSDVGRGSTDTQYF

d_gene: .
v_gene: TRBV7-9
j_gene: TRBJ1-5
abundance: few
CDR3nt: TGTGCCAGCAGCTTAGGGGTCGCCAATCAGCCCCAGCATTTT
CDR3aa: CASSLGVANQPQHF

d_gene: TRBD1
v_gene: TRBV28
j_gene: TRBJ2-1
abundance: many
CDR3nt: TGTGCCAGCAGTTTACGGCCAATCCGACAGGGGTACAATGAGCAGTTCTTC
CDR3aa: CASSLRPIRQGYNEQFF

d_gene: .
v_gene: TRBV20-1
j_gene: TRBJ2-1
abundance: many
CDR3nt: TGCAGTGCTAGAGGGTTGGGGGGCCCGTCCTACAATGAGCAGTTCTTC
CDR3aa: CSARGLGGPSYNEQFF

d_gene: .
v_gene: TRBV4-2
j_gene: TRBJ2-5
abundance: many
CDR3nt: TGTGCCAGCAGCCAAGAGGGCAGGGCGGGAGAGACCCAGTACTTC
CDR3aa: CASSQEGRAGETQYF

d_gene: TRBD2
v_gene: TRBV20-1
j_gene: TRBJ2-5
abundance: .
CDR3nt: TGCAGTGCTCCGACGGGACTAGCGGGAGTGGAGACCCAGTACTTC
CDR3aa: CSAPTGLAGVETQYF

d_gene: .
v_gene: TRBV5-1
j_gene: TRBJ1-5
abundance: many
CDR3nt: TGCGCCAGCAGCTTGGGGACTGCCGATAATCAGCCCCAGCATTTT
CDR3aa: CASSLGTADNQPQHF

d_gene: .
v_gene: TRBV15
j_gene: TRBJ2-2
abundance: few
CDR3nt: TGTGCCACCAGAAGCAGGAACACCGGGGAGCTGTTTTTT
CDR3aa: CATRSRNTGELFF

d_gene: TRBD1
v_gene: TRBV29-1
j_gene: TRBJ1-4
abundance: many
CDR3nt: TGCAGCGTTGGGGGGACAGGTCAGGATGAAAAACTGTTTTTT
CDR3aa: CSVGGTGQDEKLFF

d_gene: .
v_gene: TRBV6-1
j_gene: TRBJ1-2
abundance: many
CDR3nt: TGTGCCAGCAGTGACCCCCCAGACCCTAGCGGCTACACCTTC
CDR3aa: CASSDPPDPSGYTF

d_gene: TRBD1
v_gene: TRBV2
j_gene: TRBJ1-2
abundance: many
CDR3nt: TGTGCCAGCAGAACCAACACAGGGGTAGGCTATGGCTACACCTTC
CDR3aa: CASRTNTGVGYGYTF

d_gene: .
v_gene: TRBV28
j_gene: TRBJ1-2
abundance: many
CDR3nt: TGTGCCAGCAGTTTGGGGGACTCCGGCTACACCTTC
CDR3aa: CASSLGDSGYTF

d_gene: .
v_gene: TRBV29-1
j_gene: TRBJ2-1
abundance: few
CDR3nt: TGCAGCCTCAGGGTTGGGAAGAATGAGCAGTTCTTC
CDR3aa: CSLRVGKNEQFF

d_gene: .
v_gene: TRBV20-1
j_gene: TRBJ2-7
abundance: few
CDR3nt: TGCAGTGCTCGACAGGTAGCCACCTACGAGCAGTACTTC
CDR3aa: CSARQVATYEQYF

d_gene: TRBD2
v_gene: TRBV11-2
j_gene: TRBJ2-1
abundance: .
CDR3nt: TGTGCCAGCAGCTTTACTAGCGGGGGGAGTAATGAGCAGTTCTTC
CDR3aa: CASSFTSGGSNEQFF

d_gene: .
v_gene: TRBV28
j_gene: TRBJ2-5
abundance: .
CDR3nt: TGTGCCAGCAGACTGTCAGTCGTAGAGACCCAGTACTTC
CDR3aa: CASRLSVVETQYF

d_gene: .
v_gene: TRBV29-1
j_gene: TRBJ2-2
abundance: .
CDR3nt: TGCAGCGTTGAACTGGCAGGTCAGAACACCGGGGAGCTGTTTTTT
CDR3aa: CSVELAGQNTGELFF

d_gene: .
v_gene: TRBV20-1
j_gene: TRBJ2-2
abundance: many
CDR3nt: TGCAGTGCTAGACCTAACCTTGGGTTGGCCGGGGAGCTGTTTTTT
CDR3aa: CSARPNLGLAGELFF

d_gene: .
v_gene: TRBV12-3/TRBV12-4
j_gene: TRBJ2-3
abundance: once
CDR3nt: TGTGCCAGCAGCCAAGCCCCCCCCCGGGCAGATACGCAGTATTTT
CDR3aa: CASSQAPPRADTQYF

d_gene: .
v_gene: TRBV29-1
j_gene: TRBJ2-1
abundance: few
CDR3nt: TGCAGCGTCCGCCCCCCGGGGGAGACCTATGAGCAGTTCTTC
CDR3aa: CSVRPPGETYEQFF

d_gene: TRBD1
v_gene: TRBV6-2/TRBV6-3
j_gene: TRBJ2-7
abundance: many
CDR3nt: TGTGCCAGCAGTTGGGAACAGGGGAACCACGAGCAGTACTTC
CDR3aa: CASSWEQGNHEQYF

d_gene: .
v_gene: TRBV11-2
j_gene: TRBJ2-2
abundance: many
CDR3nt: TGTGCCAGCAGCTCAACCTCACACACCGGGGAGCTGTTTTTT
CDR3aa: CASSSTSHTGELFF

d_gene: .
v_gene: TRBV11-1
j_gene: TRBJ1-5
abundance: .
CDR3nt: TGTGCCAGCAGCTCACACCCCGGGTGGGGCAATCAGCCCCAGCATTTT
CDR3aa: CASSSHPGWGNQPQHF

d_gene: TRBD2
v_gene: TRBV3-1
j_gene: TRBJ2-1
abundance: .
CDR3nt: TGTGCCAGCGCGCTAGCGGGAGGGCCGGTAAATGAGCAGTTCTTC
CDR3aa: CASALAGGPVNEQFF

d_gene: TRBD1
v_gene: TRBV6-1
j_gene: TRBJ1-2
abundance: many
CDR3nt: TGTGCCACCCGGACAGGTTCCGGGAACTATGGCTACACCTTC
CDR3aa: CATRTGSGNYGYTF

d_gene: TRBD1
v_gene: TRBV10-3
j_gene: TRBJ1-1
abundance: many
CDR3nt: TGTGCCATCACGGGACAGGGGGCTTCTGAAGCTTTCTTT
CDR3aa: CAITGQGASEAFF

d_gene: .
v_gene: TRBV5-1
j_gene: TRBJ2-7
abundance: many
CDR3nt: TGCGCCAGCAGCTACCGGACAGCCTACGAGCAGTACTTC
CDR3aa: CASSYRTAYEQYF

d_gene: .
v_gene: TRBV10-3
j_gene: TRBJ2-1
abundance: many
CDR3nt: TGTGCCATCAGTGCCTTGGAGGGGACCTACAATGAGCAGTTCTTC
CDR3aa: CAISALEGTYNEQFF

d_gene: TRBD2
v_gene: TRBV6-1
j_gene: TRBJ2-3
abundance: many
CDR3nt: TGTGCCAGCACCAGGACTAGCGGAGATTTCACAGATACGCAGTATTTT
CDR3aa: CASTRTSGDFTDTQYF

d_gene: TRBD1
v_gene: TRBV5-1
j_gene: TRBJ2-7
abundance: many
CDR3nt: TGCGCCAGCAGCTTCGGGACAGACGTCTACGAGCAGTACTTC
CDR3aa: CASSFGTDVYEQYF

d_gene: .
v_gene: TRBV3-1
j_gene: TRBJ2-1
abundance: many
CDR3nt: TGTGCCAGCAGCCAAGGAGGCTCCTACAATGAGCAGTTCTTC
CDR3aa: CASSQGGSYNEQFF

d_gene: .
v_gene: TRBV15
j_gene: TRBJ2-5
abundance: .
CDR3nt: TGTGCCACCAGCAGAGATCGCGAGGACCGGGGAGAGACCCAGTACTTC
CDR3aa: CATSRDREDRGETQYF

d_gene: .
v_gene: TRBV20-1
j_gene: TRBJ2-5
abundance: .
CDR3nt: TGCAGTGCTAGAGTGTCCGGGGAAGAGAGCCAGTACTTC
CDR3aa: CSARVSGEESQYF

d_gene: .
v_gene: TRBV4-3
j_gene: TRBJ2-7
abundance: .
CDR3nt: TGCGCCAGCAGCCAATCCCGGGAATCCTCCTACGAGCAGTACTTC
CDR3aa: CASSQSRESSYEQYF

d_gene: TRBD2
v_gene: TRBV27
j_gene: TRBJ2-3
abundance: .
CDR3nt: TGTGCCAACAGTTTTTACCTGACTAGCGGGAGTGATACGCAGTATTTT
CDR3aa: CANSFYLTSGSDTQYF

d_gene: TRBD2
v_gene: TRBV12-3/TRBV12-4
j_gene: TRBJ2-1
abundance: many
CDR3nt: TGTGCCAGCAGTTTAGCCCATCTAGCGGGGCCCTACAATGAGCAGTTCTTC
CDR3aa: CASSLAHLAGPYNEQFF

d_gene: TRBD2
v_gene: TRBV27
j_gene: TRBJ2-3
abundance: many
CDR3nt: TGTGCCAGCAGAGGGACTAGCGGGACTTTGGGCACAGATACGCAGTATTTT
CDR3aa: CASRGTSGTLGTDTQYF

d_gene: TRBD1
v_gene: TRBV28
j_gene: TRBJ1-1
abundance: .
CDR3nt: TGTGCCAGCAGTACTACCGGGACAGGGAAAGGTGAAGCTTCCTTT
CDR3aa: CASSTTGTGKGEASF

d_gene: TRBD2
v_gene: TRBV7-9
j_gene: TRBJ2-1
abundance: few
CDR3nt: TGTGCCAGCGATAGCGGGCCGTCCAATGAGCAGTTCTTC
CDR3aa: CASDSGPSNEQFF

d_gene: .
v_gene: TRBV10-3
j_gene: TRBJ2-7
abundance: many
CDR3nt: TGTGCCATCAGTGGTACCTACGAGCAGTACTTC
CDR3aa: CAISGTYEQYF